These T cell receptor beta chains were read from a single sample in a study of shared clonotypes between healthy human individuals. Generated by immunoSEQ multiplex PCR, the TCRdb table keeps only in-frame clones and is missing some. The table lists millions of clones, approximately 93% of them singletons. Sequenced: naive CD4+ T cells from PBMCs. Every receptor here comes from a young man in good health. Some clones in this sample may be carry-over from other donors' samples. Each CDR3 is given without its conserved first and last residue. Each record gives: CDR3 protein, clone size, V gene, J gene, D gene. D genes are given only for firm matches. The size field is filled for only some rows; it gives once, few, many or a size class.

CDR3: AWSLGNTEAF
size: few
V: TRBV30
J: TRBJ1-1
D: -

CDR3: ASSFGTGGGYT
size: -
V: TRBV27
J: TRBJ1-2
D: TRBD1

CDR3: ASTEAQNINYSYNEQF
size: -
V: TRBV2
J: TRBJ2-1
D: -

CDR3: ASSLARTSGRAADTQY
size: -
V: TRBV5-1
J: TRBJ2-3
D: TRBD2

CDR3: ASSLDRGSDTQY
size: -
V: TRBV27
J: TRBJ2-3
D: -

CDR3: ASSAEPGTPSGNTIY
size: -
V: TRBV25-1
J: TRBJ1-3
D: -

CDR3: ASSPQVSGEQY
size: -
V: TRBV5-4
J: TRBJ2-7
D: -

CDR3: ASSIVGTSYNEQF
size: -
V: TRBV19
J: TRBJ2-1
D: -

CDR3: ASSHSGIHEQF
size: -
V: TRBV7-9
J: TRBJ2-1
D: TRBD2

CDR3: ASSLMAGVSYEQY
size: -
V: TRBV7-2
J: TRBJ2-7
D: -

CDR3: ASSQVGLDGAF
size: -
V: TRBV4-1
J: TRBJ1-1
D: -

CDR3: ASSLGPSVGTEAF
size: -
V: TRBV5-6
J: TRBJ1-1
D: -

CDR3: ASGRTENTEAF
size: few
V: TRBV7-9
J: TRBJ1-1
D: -

CDR3: SVAAGTGYGYT
size: once
V: TRBV29-1
J: TRBJ1-2
D: TRBD1

CDR3: ASSSDSVGADTQY
size: -
V: TRBV9
J: TRBJ2-3
D: -

CDR3: AWRTGGTGAGYT
size: -
V: TRBV30
J: TRBJ1-2
D: TRBD1

CDR3: ASSVSGRGQF
size: once
V: TRBV6-1
J: TRBJ2-1
D: -

CDR3: AWSWIDEQF
size: few
V: TRBV30
J: TRBJ2-1
D: -

CDR3: ASSAPGTGGGWGLAAF
size: -
V: TRBV6-1
J: TRBJ1-1
D: TRBD1

CDR3: ASSTRQEMNTEAF
size: -
V: TRBV9
J: TRBJ1-1
D: -

CDR3: ASRGNSGGADTQY
size: -
V: TRBV2
J: TRBJ2-3
D: TRBD2

CDR3: ASSSPDRGVQPQH
size: once
V: TRBV28
J: TRBJ1-5
D: TRBD1

CDR3: ASSVSGTSGAYTYEQY
size: -
V: TRBV11-2
J: TRBJ2-7
D: TRBD2

CDR3: ASSSGDKQY
size: -
V: TRBV27
J: TRBJ2-7
D: -

CDR3: ASSLATYVSYEQY
size: -
V: TRBV7-2
J: TRBJ2-7
D: -

CDR3: ASSSFTGTGQNQPQH
size: -
V: TRBV5-4
J: TRBJ1-5
D: TRBD1

CDR3: ASSVAIGGVNEQF
size: -
V: TRBV9
J: TRBJ2-1
D: TRBD2

CDR3: ASSLFVAVEQF
size: -
V: TRBV28
J: TRBJ2-1
D: -

CDR3: ASSVDQGYGNTIY
size: -
V: TRBV9
J: TRBJ1-3
D: -

CDR3: ASSISLAVNEQF
size: -
V: TRBV19
J: TRBJ2-1
D: TRBD2

CDR3: ASSYSSGGRTYEQY
size: once
V: TRBV6-6
J: TRBJ2-7
D: TRBD2

CDR3: ASSPSPGQFYEQY
size: once
V: TRBV5-8
J: TRBJ2-7
D: -

CDR3: ASSATGGDRAYNEQF
size: -
V: TRBV7-9
J: TRBJ2-1
D: -

CDR3: ASSSRVTYEQY
size: -
V: TRBV2
J: TRBJ2-7
D: -

CDR3: ASSSRVGDYEQY
size: -
V: TRBV7-8
J: TRBJ2-7
D: -

CDR3: ASNIQLEAF
size: -
V: TRBV2
J: TRBJ1-1
D: -

CDR3: ASSYLTGEQY
size: -
V: TRBV6-5
J: TRBJ2-7
D: -

CDR3: ASSYSSGFPQPQH
size: -
V: TRBV6-5
J: TRBJ1-5
D: -

CDR3: ASSPFRDSDTQY
size: -
V: TRBV6-5
J: TRBJ2-3
D: -

CDR3: ASSGYNEQF
size: -
V: TRBV7-2
J: TRBJ2-1
D: -

CDR3: ASSEARQSNQPQH
size: few
V: TRBV2
J: TRBJ1-5
D: -

CDR3: ASSPGLAGATQY
size: -
V: TRBV18
J: TRBJ2-3
D: TRBD2

CDR3: ASSVSVGGETQY
size: once
V: TRBV9
J: TRBJ2-5
D: TRBD2

CDR3: ASSSARDSVYEQF
size: -
V: TRBV19
J: TRBJ2-1
D: -

CDR3: AYYGGGKNIQY
size: -
V: TRBV5-4
J: TRBJ2-4
D: -

CDR3: AIRDDRGRIYGYT
size: -
V: TRBV10-3
J: TRBJ1-2
D: TRBD1

CDR3: ASSLPSGPAYGYT
size: -
V: TRBV7-2
J: TRBJ1-2
D: -

CDR3: ASSHPLNTGELF
size: once
V: TRBV25-1
J: TRBJ2-2
D: -